The clone carrying this T cell receptor beta chain was observed a few times. The data are from a study of cytomegalovirus exposure and HLA in healthy donors. The PCR ran on 60 Vbeta and 13 Jbeta primers. This table comes from immunoSEQ multiplex PCR, and its TCRdb copy is limited to in-frame clones, with some not included. The data contain 140,000 or so clones, 65% to 85% of them seen just once; the ten biggest clones take up roughly 3.4%. Sequenced material: PBMCs. The TCR was taken from a male donor in good health and CMV-seronegative.

The chain's CDR3 is CASSIRLRPDRVKTGELFF. CDR3 bases: TGTGCCAGTAGTATACGACTTCGGCCGGACAGGGTAAAAACCGGGGAGCTGTTTTTT. The chain uses TRBV19 and TRBJ2-2; 8 bases map to TRBD1. Unmatched junction bases numbered 16, after V lost 2 bases and J lost 5 bases. This CDR3 region has 19 residues. CDR1 LNHDA and CDR2 SQIVND come from the germline V gene (reference sequence).